A few counts support the clone carrying this TCR beta chain. The time point here: peripheral blood 6 weeks after treatment start. It was locally advanced or metastatic urothelial carcinoma that patients had. This sample is drawn from a study of PD-L1 blockade in urothelial cancer. Study overall: A median around 140,000 T cells were found in blood samples.

Assay: immunoSEQ multiplex PCR; the TCRdb copy retains only in-frame clones and omits some. The sample yields about 45,000 clones, roughly 86% seen once. The clonotype originates from a man between 60 and 70 years old with urothelial cancer. The sequenced sample was PBMCs, obtained around atezolizumab (anti-PD-L1) treatment.

CDR3 sequence: CASSPDLGLAGPSYEQYF. The CDR3 DNA follows: TGTGCCAGCTCACCAGATCTTGGACTAGCGGGGCCCTCCTACGAGCAGTACTTC. The chain employs TRBV18 and TRBJ2-7, with 12 bases identical to TRBD2. Germline CDR1 and CDR2: KGHSH and LQKENI. CDR3 length: 18 amino acids. The ends lost 2 bases at V and 0 bases at J; junction bases unmatched: 8.